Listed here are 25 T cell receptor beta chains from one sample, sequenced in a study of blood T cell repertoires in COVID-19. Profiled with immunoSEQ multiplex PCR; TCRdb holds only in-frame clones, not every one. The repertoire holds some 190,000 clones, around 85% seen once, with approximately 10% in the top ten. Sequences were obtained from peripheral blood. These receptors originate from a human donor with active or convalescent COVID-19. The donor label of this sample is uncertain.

CDR3 nucleotides: TGCGCCAGCAGCTCGCGGGGGGCCAGCACAGATACGCAGTATTTT. Residues: CASSSRGASTDTQYF. The J gene is TRBJ2-3, the V gene TRBV5-1; 8 bases fit TRBD2. Trimming removed 3 bases from V and 0 bases from J; junction bases left unmatched: 3. The CDR3 sequence is 15 residues long. Germline CDR1 is SGHRS and CDR2 is YFSETQ.

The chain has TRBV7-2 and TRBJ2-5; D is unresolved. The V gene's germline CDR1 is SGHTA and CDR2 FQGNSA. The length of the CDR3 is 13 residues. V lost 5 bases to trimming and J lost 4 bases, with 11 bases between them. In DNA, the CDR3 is TGTGCCAGCAGCGTCTGGCGCGGAGAGACCCAGTACTTC. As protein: CASSVWRGETQYF.

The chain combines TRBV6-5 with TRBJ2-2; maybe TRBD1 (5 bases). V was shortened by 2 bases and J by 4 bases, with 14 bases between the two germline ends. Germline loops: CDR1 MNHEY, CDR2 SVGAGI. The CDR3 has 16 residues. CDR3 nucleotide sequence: TGTGCCAGCAGTTACGGCAGGGTGTCGGGCACCGGGGAGCTGTTTTTT. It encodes CASSYGRVSGTGELFF.

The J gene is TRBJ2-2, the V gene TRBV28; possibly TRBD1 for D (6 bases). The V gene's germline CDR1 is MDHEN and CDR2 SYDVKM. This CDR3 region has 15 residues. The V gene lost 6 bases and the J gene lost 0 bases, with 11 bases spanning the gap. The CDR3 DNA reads TGTGCCAGCAGCCGGACAGCCTCGAACACCGGGGAGCTGTTTTTT. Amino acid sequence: CASSRTASNTGELFF. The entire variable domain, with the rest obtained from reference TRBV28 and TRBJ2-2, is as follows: DVKVTQSSRYLVKRTGEKVFLECVQDMDHENMFWYRQDPGLGLRLIYFSYDVKMKEKGDIPEGYSVSREKKERFSLILESASTNQTSMYLCASSRTASNTGELFFGEGSRLTVL.

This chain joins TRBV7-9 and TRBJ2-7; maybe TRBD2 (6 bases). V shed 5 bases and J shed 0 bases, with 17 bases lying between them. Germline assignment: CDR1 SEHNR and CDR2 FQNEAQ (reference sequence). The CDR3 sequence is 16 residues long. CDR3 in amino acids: CASSLSSARSSYEQYF. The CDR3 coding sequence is TGTGCCAGCAGCCTATCTAGCGCCCGAAGCTCCTACGAGCAGTACTTC.

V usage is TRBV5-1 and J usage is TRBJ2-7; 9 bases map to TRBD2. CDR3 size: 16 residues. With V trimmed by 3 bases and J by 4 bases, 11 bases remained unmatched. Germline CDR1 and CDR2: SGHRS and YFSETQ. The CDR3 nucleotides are TGCGCCAGCAGCTGGTCCCTGGCGGGGGGGCGTTACGAGCAGTACTTC. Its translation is CASSWSLAGGRYEQYF.

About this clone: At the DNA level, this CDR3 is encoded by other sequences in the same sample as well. The CDR3 DNA follows: TGTGCCAGCAGCGTGGGGGGTAACTATGGCTACACCTTC. Translated: CASSVGGNYGYTF. This chain uses TRBV9 with TRBJ1-2, with a weak D call TRBD1 (5 bases). V lost 2 bases and J 1 base, leaving 6 bases between the germline ends. The CDR3 has 13 amino acids. The germline V gene has CDR1 SGDLS and CDR2 YYNGEE.

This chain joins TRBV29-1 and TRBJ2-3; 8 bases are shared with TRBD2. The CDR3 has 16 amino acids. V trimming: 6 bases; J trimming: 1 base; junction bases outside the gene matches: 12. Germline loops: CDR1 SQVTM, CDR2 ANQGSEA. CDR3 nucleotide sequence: TGCAGCGTCGGTTTAGGGGCGCGGGGGGGCACAGATACGCAGTATTTT. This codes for CSVGLGARGGTDTQYF.

CDR3 DNA: TGTGCCAGCAGCGCCCCTAGCGGAAACACCGGGGAGCTGTTTTTT. It encodes CASSAPSGNTGELFF. V and J are TRBV9 and TRBJ2-2; 7 nucleotides match TRBD2. V lost 3 bases to trimming and J lost 2 bases; unmatched junction nucleotides: 4. Germline CDR1 reads SGDLS; CDR2 reads YYNGEE. The CDR3 covers 15 residues.

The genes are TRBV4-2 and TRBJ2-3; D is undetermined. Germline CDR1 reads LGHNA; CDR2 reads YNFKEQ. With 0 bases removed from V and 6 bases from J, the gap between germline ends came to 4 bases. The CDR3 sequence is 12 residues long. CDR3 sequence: CASSQDLDTQYF. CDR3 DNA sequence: TGTGCCAGCAGCCAAGATCTGGATACGCAGTATTTT.

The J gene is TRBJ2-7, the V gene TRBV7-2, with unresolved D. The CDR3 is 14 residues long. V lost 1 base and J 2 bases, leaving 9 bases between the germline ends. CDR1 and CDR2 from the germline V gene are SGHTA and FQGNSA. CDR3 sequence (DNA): TGTGCCAGCAGCTTAGGAGGTCGGGCCTACGAGCAGTACTTC. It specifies CASSLGGRAYEQYF.

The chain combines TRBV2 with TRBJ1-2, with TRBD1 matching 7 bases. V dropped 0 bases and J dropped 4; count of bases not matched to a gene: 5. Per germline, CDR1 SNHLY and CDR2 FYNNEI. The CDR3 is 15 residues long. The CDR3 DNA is TGTGCCAGCAGTGAAGCGCGGAGGGACAGCTATGGCTACACCTTC. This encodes CASSEARRDSYGYTF.

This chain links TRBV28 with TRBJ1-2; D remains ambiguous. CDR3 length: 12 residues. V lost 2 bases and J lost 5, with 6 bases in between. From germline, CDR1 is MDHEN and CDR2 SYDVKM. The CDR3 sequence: CASSLAGYGYTF. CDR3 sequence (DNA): TGTGCCAGCAGTTTAGCGGGGTATGGCTACACCTTC.

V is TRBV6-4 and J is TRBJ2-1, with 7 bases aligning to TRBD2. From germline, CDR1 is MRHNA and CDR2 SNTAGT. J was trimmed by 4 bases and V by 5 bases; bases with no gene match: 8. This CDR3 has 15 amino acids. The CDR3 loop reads CASSTASGGYNEQFF. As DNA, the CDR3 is TGTGCCAGCAGTACCGCCTCGGGAGGTTACAATGAGCAGTTCTTC.

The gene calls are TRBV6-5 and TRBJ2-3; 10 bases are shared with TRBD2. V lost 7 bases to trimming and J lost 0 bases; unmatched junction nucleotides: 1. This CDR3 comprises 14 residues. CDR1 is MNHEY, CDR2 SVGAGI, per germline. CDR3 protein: CASTSGGSTDTQYF. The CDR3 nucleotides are TGTGCCAGCACTAGCGGGGGAAGCACAGATACGCAGTATTTT.

The CDR3 sequence: CASSFTGAQGANVLTF. The CDR3 nucleotides are TGTGCCAGCAGTTTTACAGGGGCGCAGGGGGCCAACGTCCTGACTTTC. The chain joins TRBV6-2 or TRBV6-3 to TRBJ2-6; 7 bases align to TRBD1. Looked up from germline, CDR1 is MNHEY and CDR2 is SVGEGT. V shed 4 bases and J 4 bases; nucleotides not matched to a gene: 7. The CDR3 spans 16 residues.

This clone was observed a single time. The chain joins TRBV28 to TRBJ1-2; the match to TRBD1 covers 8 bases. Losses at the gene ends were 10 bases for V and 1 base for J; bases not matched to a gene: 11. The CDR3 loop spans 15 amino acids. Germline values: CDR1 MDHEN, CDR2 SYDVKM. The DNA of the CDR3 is TGTGCCATCAAGTCGGCAGGACAGGGTAACTATGGCTACACCTTC. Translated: CAIKSAGQGNYGYTF.

The CDR3: CASSRSGAEQYF. As DNA, the CDR3 is TGTGCCAGCAGTAGATCAGGGGCCGAGCAGTACTTC. The chain couples TRBV6-6 to TRBJ2-7, with D possibly matching TRBD1 (6 bases). V was shortened by 5 bases and J by 6 bases, with 11 bases between the two germline ends. Per germline, CDR1 MNHNY and CDR2 SVGAGI (reference sequence). This CDR3 comprises 12 residues.

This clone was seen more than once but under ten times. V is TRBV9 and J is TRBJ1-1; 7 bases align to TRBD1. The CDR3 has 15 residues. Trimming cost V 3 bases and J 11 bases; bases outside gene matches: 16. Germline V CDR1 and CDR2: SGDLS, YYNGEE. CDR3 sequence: CASSGDLGQVPIAFF. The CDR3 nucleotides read TGTGCCAGCAGCGGAGACCTTGGACAGGTCCCCATCGCTTTCTTT.

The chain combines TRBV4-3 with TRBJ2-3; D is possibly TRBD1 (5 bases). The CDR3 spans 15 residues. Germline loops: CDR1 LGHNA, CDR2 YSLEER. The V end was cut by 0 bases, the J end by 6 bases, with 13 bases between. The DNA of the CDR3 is TGCGCCAGCAGCCAAGAGTTCGATTCAGGGGATACGCAGTATTTT. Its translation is CASSQEFDSGDTQYF.

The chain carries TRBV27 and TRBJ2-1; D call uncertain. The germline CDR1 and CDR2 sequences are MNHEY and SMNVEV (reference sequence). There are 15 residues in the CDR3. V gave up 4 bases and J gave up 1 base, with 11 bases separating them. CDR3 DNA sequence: TGTGCCAGCAGTTCAAACGTCGGGTCCTACAATGAGCAGTTCTTC. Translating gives CASSSNVGSYNEQFF.

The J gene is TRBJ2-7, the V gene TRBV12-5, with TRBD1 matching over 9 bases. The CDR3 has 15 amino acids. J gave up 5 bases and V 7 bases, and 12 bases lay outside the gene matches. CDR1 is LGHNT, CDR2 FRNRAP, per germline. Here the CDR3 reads CASAVRGDRVHEQYF. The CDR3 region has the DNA TGTGCTAGTGCGGTTCGGGGGGACAGGGTTCACGAGCAGTACTTC.

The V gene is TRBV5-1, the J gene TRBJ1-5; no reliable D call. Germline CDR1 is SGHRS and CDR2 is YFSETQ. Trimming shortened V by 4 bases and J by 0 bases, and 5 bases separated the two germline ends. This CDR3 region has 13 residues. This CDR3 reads CASSLNSNQPQHF. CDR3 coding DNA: TGCGCCAGCAGCCTTAATAGCAATCAGCCCCAGCATTTT.

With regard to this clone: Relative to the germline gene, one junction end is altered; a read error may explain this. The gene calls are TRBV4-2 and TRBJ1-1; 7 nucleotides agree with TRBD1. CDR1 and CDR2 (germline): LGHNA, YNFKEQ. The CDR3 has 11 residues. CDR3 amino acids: CASSEDRDAFF. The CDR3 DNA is TGTGCCAGCAGCGAAGACAGGGATGCTTTCTTT.

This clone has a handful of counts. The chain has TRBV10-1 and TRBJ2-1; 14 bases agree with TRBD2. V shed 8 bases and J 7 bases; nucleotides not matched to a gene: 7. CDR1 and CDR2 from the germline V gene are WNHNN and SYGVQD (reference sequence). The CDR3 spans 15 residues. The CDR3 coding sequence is TGCGCCAGCCCTCCCAGACTAGCGGGAGGGAATGAGCAGTTCTTC. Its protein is CASPPRLAGGNEQFF.